The 7 T cell receptor beta chains below were found in one sample sequenced in a study of blood T cell repertoires in COVID-19. Profiling relied on immunoSEQ multiplex PCR, and the TCRdb table lists in-frame clones only, not all of them. The table includes approximately 270,000 clones, around nine tenths detected once. The specimen sequenced was PBMCs or T cells enriched from blood (not recorded which). Every receptor here comes from a woman aged 60-75 years who had recovered from COVID-19.

CDR3 protein: CASSPTRDTAYNEQFF. CDR3 DNA sequence: TGTGCCAGCAGTCCGACCCGGGACACGGCCTACAATGAGCAGTTCTTC. This rearrangement joins TRBV7-3 to TRBJ2-1, with a possible D match to TRBD1 (6 bases). CDR3 length equals 16 residues. V shed 6 bases and J shed 2 bases, with 17 bases lying between them. From germline, CDR1 is SGHTA and CDR2 FQGTGA. Together with reference TRBV7-3 and TRBJ2-1, the CDR3 gives the full variable domain: GAGVSQTPSNKVTEKGKYVELRCDPISGHTALYWYRQSLGQGPEFLIYFQGTGAADDSGLPNDRFFAVRPEGSVSTLKIQRTERGDSAVYLCASSPTRDTAYNEQFFGPGTRLTVL.

The chain couples TRBV13 to TRBJ1-6; TRBD1 aligns across 7 bases. Germline CDR1 is PRHDT and CDR2 is FYEKMQ (reference sequence). This CDR3 contains 15 residues. J was trimmed by 8 bases and V by 4 bases; bases with no gene match: 8. CDR3 loop: CASSSGDSSYSPLHF. The CDR3 nucleotides read TGTGCCAGCAGCTCGGGGGACAGTTCATATTCACCCCTCCACTTT.

The sample holds one count of this clone. The chain couples TRBV5-1 to TRBJ1-4; D is ambiguous. Germline assignment: CDR1 SGHRS and CDR2 YFSETQ. There are 14 residues in the CDR3. V was trimmed by 5 bases and J by 6 bases, leaving 14 bases between them. Here the CDR3 reads CASRTARVDEKLFF. Here the CDR3 DNA reads TGCGCCAGCAGAACCGCCCGAGTAGATGAAAAACTGTTTTTT.

This chain joins TRBV5-1 and TRBJ2-5; D may be TRBD2 (5 bases). The germline CDR1 and CDR2 sequences are SGHRS and YFSETQ. The CDR3 length is 16 residues. V was pared by 3 bases and J by 2 bases, with 17 bases between. CDR3 coding DNA: TGCGCCAGCAGCTCCGGAGCGGCCGCCGGGCAAGAGACCCAGTACTTC. It specifies CASSSGAAAGQETQYF.

The chain employs TRBV3-1 (or the pseudogene TRBV3-2) and TRBJ2-1, with 9 bases matching TRBD1. Unmatched junction bases numbered 11, after V lost 4 bases and J lost 10 bases. This CDR3 contains 15 residues. Germline lookup yields CDR1 LGHDT and CDR2 YNNKEL (reference sequence). CDR3 in DNA: TGTGCCAGCAGCCCATCGGACAGGGGCAGGGAGGAGCAGTTCTTC. Protein: CASSPSDRGREEQFF.

The chain links TRBV14 to TRBJ1-6, with D possibly matching TRBD1 (6 bases). The germline V gene encodes CDR1 SGHDN and CDR2 FVKESK. This CDR3 region has 15 residues. V lost 6 bases, J lost 10 bases, and 19 bases lay in between. CDR3 protein: CASSPSTGLGSPLHF. CDR3 sequence (DNA): TGTGCCAGCAGTCCTTCTACAGGGCTTGGATCACCCCTCCACTTT.

The count of this clone is one. The chain employs TRBV28 and TRBJ1-5; the D is unclear. This CDR3 spans 14 amino acids. Per the germline V gene, CDR1 is MDHEN and CDR2 is SYDVKM. The V and J ends lost 3 bases and 6 bases respectively, with 12 bases between them. The CDR3 loop is CASSFGQARQPQHF. The CDR3 DNA is TGTGCCAGCAGTTTTGGTCAGGCGCGTCAGCCCCAGCATTTT.